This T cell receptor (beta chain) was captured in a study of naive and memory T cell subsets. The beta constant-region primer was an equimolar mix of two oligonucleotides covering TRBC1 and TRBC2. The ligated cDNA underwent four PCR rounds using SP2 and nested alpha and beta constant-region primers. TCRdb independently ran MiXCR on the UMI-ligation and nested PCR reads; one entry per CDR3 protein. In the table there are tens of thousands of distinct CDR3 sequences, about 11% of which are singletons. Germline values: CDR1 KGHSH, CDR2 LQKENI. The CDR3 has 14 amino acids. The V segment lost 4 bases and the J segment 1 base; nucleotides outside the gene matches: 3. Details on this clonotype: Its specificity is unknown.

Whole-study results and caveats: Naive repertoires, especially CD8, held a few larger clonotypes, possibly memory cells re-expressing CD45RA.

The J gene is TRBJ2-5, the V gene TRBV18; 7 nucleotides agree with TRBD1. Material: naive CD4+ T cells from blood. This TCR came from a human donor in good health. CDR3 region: CASSLGTVQETQYF. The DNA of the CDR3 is TGTGCCAGCTCACTCGGGACAGTCCAAGAGACCCAGTACTTC. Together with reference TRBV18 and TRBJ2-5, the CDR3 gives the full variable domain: NAGVMQNPRHLVRRRGQEARLRCSPMKGHSHVYWYRQLPEEGLKFMVYLQKENIIDESGMPKERFSAEFPKEGPSILRIQQVVRGDSAAYFCASSLGTVQETQYFGPGTRLLVL.